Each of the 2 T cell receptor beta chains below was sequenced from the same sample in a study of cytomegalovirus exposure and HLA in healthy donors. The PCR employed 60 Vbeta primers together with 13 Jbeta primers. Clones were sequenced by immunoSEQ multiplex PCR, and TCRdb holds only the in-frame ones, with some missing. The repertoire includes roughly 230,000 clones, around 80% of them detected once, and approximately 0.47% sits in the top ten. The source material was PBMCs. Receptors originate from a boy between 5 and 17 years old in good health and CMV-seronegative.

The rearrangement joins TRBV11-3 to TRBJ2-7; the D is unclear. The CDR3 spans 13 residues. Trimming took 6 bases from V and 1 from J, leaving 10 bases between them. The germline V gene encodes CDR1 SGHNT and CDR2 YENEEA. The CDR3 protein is CASSYSGSYEQYF. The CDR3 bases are TGTGCCAGCAGTTACAGTGGTTCCTACGAGCAGTACTTC.

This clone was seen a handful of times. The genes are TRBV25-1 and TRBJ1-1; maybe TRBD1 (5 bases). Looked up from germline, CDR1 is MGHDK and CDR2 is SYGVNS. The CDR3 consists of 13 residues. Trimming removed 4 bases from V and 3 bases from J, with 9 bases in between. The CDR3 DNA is TGTGCCAGCAGTGCGCAGGGTGACACTGAAGCTTTCTTT. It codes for CASSAQGDTEAFF.